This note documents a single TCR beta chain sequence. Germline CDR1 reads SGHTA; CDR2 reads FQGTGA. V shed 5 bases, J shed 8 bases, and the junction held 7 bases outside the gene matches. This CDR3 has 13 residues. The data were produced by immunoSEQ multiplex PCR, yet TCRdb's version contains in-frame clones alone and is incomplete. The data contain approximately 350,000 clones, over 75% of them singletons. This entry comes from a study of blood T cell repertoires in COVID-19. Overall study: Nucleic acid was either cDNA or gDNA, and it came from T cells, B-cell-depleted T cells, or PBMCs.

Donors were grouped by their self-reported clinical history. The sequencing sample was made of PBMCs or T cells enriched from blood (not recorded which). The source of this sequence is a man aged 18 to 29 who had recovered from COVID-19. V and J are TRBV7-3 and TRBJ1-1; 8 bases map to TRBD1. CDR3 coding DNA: TGTGCCAGCAGCGGACAGGGAGGGCGAGAAGCTTTCTTT. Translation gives CASSGQGGREAFF.